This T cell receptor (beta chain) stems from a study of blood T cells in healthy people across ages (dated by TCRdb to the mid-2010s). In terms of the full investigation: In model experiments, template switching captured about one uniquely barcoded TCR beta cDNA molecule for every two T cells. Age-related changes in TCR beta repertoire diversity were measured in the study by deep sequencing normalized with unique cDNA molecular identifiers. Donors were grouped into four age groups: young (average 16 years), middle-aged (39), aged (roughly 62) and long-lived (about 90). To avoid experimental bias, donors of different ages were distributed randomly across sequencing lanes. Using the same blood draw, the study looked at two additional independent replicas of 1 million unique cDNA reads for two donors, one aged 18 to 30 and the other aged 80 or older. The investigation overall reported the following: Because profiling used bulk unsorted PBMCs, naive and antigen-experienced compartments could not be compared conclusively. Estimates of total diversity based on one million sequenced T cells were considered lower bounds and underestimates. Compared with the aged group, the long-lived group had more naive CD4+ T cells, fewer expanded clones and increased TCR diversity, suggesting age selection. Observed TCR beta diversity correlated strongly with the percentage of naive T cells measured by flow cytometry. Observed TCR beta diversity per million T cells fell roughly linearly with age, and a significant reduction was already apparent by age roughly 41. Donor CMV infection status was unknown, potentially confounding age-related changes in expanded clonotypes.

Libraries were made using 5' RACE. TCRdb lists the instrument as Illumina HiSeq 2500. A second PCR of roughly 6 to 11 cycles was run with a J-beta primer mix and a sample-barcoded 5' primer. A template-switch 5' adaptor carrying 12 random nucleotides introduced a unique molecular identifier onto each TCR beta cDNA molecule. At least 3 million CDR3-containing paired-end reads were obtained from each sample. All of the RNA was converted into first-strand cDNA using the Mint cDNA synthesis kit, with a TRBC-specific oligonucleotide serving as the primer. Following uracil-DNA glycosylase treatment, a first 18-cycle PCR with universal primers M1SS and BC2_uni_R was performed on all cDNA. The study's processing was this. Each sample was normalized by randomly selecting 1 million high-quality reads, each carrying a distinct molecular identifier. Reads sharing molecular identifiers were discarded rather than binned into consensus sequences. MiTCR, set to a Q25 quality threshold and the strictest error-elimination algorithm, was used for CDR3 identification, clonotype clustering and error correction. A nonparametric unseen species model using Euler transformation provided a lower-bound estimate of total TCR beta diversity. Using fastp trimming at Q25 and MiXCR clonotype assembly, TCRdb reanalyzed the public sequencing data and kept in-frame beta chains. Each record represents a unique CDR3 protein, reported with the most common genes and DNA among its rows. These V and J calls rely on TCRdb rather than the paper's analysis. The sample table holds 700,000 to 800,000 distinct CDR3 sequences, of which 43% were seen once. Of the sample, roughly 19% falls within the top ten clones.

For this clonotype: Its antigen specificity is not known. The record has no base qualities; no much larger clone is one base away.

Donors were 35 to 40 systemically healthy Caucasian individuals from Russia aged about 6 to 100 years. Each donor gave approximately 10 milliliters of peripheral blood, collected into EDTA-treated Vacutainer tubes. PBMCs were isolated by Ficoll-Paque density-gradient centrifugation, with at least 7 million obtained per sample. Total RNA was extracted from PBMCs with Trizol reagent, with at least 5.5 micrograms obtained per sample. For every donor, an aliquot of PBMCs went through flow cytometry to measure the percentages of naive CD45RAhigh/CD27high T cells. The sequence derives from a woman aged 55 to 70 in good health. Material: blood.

The CDR3: CASSEVGGSYNEQYF. The nucleotide sequence is TGTGCCAGCAGTGAAGTAGGAGGTTCCTACAATGAGCAGTACTTC. The sequence is built from TRBV6-1 and TRBJ2-1; TRBD2 is possibly the D segment (5 matching bases). The assigned J gene may be wrong: the sequence end matches TRBJ2-7 better. Reading from cysteine to phenylalanine, the CDR3 counts 15 amino acids. Only the CDR3 region is kept as DNA, spanning 45 bases read in frame from base 1. The germline V gene sets CDR1 to MNHNS and CDR2 to SASEGT.